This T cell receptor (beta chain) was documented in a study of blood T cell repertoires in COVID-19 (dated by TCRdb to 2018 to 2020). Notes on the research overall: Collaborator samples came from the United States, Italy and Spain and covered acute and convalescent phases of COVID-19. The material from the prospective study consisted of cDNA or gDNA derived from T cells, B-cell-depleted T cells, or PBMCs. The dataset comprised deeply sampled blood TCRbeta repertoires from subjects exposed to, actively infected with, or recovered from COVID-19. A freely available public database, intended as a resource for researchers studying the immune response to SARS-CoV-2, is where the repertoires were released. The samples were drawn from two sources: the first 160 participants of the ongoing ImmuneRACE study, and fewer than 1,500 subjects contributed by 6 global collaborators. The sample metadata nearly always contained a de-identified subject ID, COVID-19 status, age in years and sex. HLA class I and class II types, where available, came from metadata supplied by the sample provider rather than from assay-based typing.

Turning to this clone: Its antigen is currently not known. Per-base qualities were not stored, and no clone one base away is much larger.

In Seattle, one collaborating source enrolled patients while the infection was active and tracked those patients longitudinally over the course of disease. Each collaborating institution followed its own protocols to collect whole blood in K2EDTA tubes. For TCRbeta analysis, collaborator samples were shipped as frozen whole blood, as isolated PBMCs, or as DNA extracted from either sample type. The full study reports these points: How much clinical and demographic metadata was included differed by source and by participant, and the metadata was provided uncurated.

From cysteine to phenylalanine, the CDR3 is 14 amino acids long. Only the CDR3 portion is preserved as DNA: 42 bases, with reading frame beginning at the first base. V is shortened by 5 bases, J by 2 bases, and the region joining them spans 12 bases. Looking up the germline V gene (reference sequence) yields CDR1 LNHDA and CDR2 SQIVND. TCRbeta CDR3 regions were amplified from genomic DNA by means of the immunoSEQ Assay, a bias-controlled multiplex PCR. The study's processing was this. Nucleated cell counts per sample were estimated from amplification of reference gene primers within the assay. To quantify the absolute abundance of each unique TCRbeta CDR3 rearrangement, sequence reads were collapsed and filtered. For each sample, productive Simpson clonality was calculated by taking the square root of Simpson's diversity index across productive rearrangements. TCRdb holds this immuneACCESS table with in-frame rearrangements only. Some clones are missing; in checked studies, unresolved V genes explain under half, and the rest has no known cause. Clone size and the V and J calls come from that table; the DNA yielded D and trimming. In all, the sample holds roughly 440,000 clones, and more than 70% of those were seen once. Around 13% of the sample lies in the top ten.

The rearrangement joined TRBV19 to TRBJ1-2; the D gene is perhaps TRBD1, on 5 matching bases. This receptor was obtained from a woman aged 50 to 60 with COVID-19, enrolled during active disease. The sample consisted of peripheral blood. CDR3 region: CASSGRRGNYGYTF. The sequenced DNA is TGTGCCAGTAGTGGCAGGAGGGGCAACTATGGCTACACCTTC. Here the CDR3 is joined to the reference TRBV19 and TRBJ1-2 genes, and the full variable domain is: DGGITQSPKYLFRKEGQNVTLSCEQNLNHDAMYWYRQDPGQGLRLIYYSQIVNDFQKGDIAEGYSVSREKKESFPLTVTSAQKNPTAFYLCASSGRRGNYGYTFGSGTRLTVV.